Described below is a single T cell receptor beta chain sequence and its context. The antigen it binds to is not known. Base qualities are not at hand, and no much larger clone is one base apart. This sample is drawn from a study of siplizumab effects on memory and regulatory T cells (dated by TCRdb to about 2019). At the level of the whole study: The effect of the anti-CD2 antibody siplizumab on alloreactive T-cell subsets was examined in allogeneic mixed lymphocyte reactions constructed from human PBMCs. Summary of the overall study and its limitations: In reactions with siplizumab, an average of 68.8% of mappable alloreactive CD4+ clones were Treg-derived, compared with approximately 29% in control reactions. Because sequences at frequencies below about 10^-5 were poorly captured, only a minor fraction of alloreactive clones could be mapped back to unstimulated subsets. For roughly 75-95% of proliferating CD4+ or CD8+ clones, no naive or memory phenotype could be assigned. No functional confirmation was obtained for the suppressive function of proliferating Tregs from siplizumab cultures. Unstimulated naive T cells appeared to be more diverse than memory T cells, and naive cells seemed to make a substantial contribution to the alloresponse. The cumulative frequency of alloreactive sequences traceable to unstimulated CD4+ memory T cells was significantly reduced by siplizumab.

Sorted unstimulated T cells and proliferating T cells recovered from mixed lymphocyte reactions were subjected to TCRbeta CDR3 sequencing. Fresh whole blood from about eleven HLA-typed healthy donors served as the source for isolating PBMCs. To map where alloreactive clones came from, CD4+ non-regulatory T cells in the unstimulated state were FACS-sorted. To prepare the library, the immunoSEQ multiplex PCR assay was applied. Each sample had 90,000 to 100,000 TCR templates assayed by the deep sequencing platform. Genomic DNA extracted from sorted T cells was used for TCRbeta CDR3 sequencing. As for the authors' bioinformatics: The R programming language was used for clonal analysis of the TCRbeta CDR3 data. Comparing unstimulated samples against CFSE-low samples taken after the reaction was how alloreactive CD4+ and CD8+ clones were defined. Regulatory or non-regulatory origin was assigned to alloreactive CD4+ clones by matching of sequences to sorted unstimulated Treg and non-Treg repertoires. The source is immuneACCESS, and TCRdb retained only in-frame sequences with V and J called. Part of the clones is not carried over; for the studies checked, unresolved V genes explain less than half of this, and the remainder is unexplained. Clone size and V and J calls were adopted from that table, with D and trimming inferred from the DNA. The sample table records about 100,000 clones; about nine tenths of these occur just once. The ten largest make up approximately 12% of the sample.

Germline trimming amounts to 3 bases on V and 5 bases on J, with 6 as the count of junction bases outside the gene matches. Including cysteine and phenylalanine, the CDR3 has 15 amino acids. Of all the DNA, just the CDR3 is kept, 45 bases in frame from base 1. For CDR1 and CDR2, the germline V gene lists MGHRA and YSYEKL. The sequence is built from TRBV4-1 and TRBJ2-2; TRBD1 fits 7 bases in the junction. The sequenced sample was non-Treg CD4+ T cells sorted from blood. The cell subset or site label here, explained by the study, means: FACS-sorted unstimulated CD4+ non-regulatory T cells. The receptor comes from a human donor in good health. The CDR3 protein: CASSQHSGGTGELFF. The sequenced DNA: TGCGCCAGCAGCCAGCATTCAGGGGGTACCGGGGAGCTGTTTTTT.